The next 2 T cell receptor beta chains were all read from a single sample in a study of T cell repertoires in cytomegalovirus infection. TCRdb ran MiXCR on the reads and lists one entry per CDR3 protein. Altogether around 570,000 distinct CDR3 sequences are present, around two fifths being singletons, with the ten largest covering more than 40%. For these TCRs, the target antigens are not known. The source was cultured PBMCs, collected from culture after CMV antigen stimulation. Receptors originate from a human donor in good health (CMV status not recorded). Some clones in this sample may be carry-over from other donors' samples.

The chain employs TRBV7-2 and TRBJ2-1; D perhaps matches TRBD2 (5 bases). Germline V gene data show CDR1 as SGHTA and CDR2 as FQGNSA. The length of the CDR3 is 15 residues. V lost 3 bases to trimming and J lost 3 bases, with 12 bases between them. CDR3 DNA: TGTGCCAGCAGCTTTGGAGGTAGCGACTACAATGAGCAGTTCTTC. Amino acids: CASSFGGSDYNEQFF. The whole variable domain, remainder taken from reference TRBV7-2 and TRBJ2-1, is GAGVSQSPSNKVTEKGKDVELRCDPISGHTALYWYRQSLGQGLEFLIYFQGNSAPDKSGLPSDRFSAERTGGSVSTLTIQRTQQEDSAVYLCASSFGGSDYNEQFFGPGTRLTVL.

V gene TRBV12-3 or TRBV12-4 combines with J gene TRBJ1-2; unclear D gene. Trimming removed 4 bases from V and 3 bases from J, with 6 bases in between. The CDR3 loop spans 12 amino acids. CDR3 amino acids: CASSSYYYGYTF. For the CDR3, the DNA is TGTGCCAGCAGTTCCTACTACTATGGCTACACCTTC.